This TCR beta chain originates from a study of shared clonotypes between healthy human individuals. Remarks on this clone: Its target is unknown.

The CDR3 is 17 residues long. Germline V gene sequence: CDR1 SGHTA, CDR2 FQGTGA. Trimming removed 4 bases at V and 1 base at J, with 19 bases between. Method: immunoSEQ multiplex PCR; TCRdb's copy keeps in-frame clones and lacks some. The sample has about 490,000 clones; 76% are singletons. Findings and caveats of the study: A small donor pool kept down the genetic and exposure-history diversity that was represented.

The specimen was PBMCs. The origin of this receptor is a woman in her 40s in good health. Some clones in this sample may be carry-over from other donors' samples. The genes are TRBV7-3 and TRBJ1-1, with D possibly TRBD1 on 5 matching bases. DNA for the CDR3: TGTGCCAGCAGCTCAACATATTCGGCAGGGAAGAACACTGAAGCTTTCTTT. Translation: CASSSTYSAGKNTEAFF.